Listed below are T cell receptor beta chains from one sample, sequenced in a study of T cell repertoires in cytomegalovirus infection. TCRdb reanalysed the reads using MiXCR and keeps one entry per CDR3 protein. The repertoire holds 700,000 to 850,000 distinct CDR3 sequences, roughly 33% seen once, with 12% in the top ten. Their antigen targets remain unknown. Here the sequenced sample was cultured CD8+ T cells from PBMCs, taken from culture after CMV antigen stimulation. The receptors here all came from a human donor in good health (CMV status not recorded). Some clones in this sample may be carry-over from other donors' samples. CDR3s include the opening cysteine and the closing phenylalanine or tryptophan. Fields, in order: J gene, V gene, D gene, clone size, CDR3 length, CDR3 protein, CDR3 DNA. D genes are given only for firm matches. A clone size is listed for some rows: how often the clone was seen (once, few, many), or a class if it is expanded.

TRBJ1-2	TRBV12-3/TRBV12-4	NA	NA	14	CASSRQGRGYGYTF	TGTGCCAGCAGCCGACAAGGGAGGGGCTATGGCTACACCTTC
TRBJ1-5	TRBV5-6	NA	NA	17	CASSRNGWRNSNQPQHF	TGTGCCAGCAGCCGTAACGGGTGGAGGAATAGCAATCAGCCCCAGCATTTT
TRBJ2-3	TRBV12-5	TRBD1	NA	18	CASAKPSGQGPLGDTQYF	TGTGCTAGTGCCAAACCCTCCGGACAGGGCCCCCTGGGAGATACGCAGTATTTT
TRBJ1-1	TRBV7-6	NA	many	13	CASGPRVGTEAFF	TGTGCCAGCGGCCCGAGAGTCGGGACTGAAGCTTTCTTT
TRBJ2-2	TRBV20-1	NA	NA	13	CSCVGANTGELFF	TGCAGTTGCGTGGGGGCTAACACCGGGGAGCTGTTTTTT
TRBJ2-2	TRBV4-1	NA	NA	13	CASSQELIGELFF	TGCGCCAGCAGCCAAGAATTAATCGGGGAGCTGTTTTTT
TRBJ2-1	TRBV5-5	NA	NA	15	CASSPEGLTYNEQFF	TGTGCCAGCAGCCCTGAAGGGTTGACCTACAATGAGCAGTTCTTC
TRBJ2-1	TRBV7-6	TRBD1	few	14	CASSLRAGGDEQFF	TGTGCCAGCAGTCTCCGCGCAGGGGGTGATGAGCAGTTCTTC
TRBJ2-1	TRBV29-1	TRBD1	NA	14	CSVERQGAQNEQFF	TGCAGCGTTGAAAGACAGGGGGCGCAAAATGAGCAGTTCTTC
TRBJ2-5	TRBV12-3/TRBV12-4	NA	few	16	CASSPPPLLGEETQYF	TGTGCCAGCAGTCCACCCCCCCTATTAGGGGAAGAGACCCAGTACTTC
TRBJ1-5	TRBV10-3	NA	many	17	CAISEAVGGGSNQPQHF	TGTGCCATCAGTGAGGCGGTTGGGGGGGGGAGCAATCAGCCCCAGCATTTT
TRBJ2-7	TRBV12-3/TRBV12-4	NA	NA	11	CASSHAGEQYF	TGTGCCAGCAGTCATGCGGGGGAGCAGTACTTC
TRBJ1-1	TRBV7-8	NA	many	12	CASSGRNTEAFF	TGTGCCAGCAGCGGAAGGAACACTGAAGCTTTCTTT
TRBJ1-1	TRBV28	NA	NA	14	CASTPPEDGTEAFF	TGTGCCAGCACCCCTCCCGAGGACGGCACTGAAGCTTTCTTT
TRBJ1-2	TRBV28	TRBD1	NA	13	CASSLLDRAGYTF	TGTGCCAGCAGTTTATTGGACAGGGCTGGCTACACCTTC
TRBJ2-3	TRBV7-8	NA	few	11	CASSLKDTQYF	TGTGCCAGCAGCCTCAAGGATACGCAGTATTTT
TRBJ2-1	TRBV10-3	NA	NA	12	CVISEEFNEQFF	TGTGTCATCAGTGAGGAATTCAATGAGCAGTTCTTC
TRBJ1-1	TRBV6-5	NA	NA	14	CASSSSARGAKAFF	TGTGCCAGCAGTTCCTCGGCGAGAGGGGCAAAAGCTTTCTTT
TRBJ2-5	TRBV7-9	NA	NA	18	CASSPPRGSGKPQETQYF	TGTGCCAGCAGCCCCCCCAGAGGGAGTGGCAAGCCGCAAGAGACCCAGTACTTC
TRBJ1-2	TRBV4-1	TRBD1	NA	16	CASSQGRDRGPGGYTF	TGCGCCAGCAGCCAAGGCAGGGACAGGGGGCCGGGGGGCTACACCTTC
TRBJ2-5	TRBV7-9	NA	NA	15	CASSPPGGGDETQYF	TGTGCCAGCAGCCCCCCGGGGGGCGGGGATGAGACCCAGTACTTC
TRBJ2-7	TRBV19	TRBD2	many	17	CASSAKTSGGIPREQYF	TGTGCCAGTAGTGCCAAGACTAGCGGGGGGATTCCCCGCGAGCAGTACTTC
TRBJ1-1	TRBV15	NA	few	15	CATSSPLQGVREAFF	TGTGCCACCAGCAGCCCTCTACAGGGCGTCCGTGAAGCTTTCTTT
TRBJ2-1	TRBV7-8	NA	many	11	CASSSHNEQFF	TGTGCCAGCAGCTCCCACAATGAGCAGTTCTTC
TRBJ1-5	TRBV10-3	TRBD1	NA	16	CATWDRGPYSNQPQHF	TGTGCCACCTGGGACAGGGGGCCTTATAGCAATCAGCCCCAGCATTTT
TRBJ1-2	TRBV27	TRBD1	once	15	CASSLQGAPMNGYTF	TGTGCCAGCAGTTTACAGGGGGCTCCTATGAATGGCTACACCTTC
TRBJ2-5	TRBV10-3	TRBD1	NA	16	CAISESRDRYQETQYF	TGTGCCATCAGTGAGTCTCGGGACAGGTATCAAGAGACCCAGTACTTC
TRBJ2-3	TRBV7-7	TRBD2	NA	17	CASSPYGLDSSTDTQYF	TGTGCTAGCAGCCCTTATGGACTAGACTCTAGCACAGATACGCAGTATTTT
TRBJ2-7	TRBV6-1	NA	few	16	CASSEAEANYPYEQYF	TGTGCCAGCAGTGAAGCGGAAGCCAATTACCCCTACGAGCAGTACTTC
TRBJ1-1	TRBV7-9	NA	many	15	CASSLPGVESTEAFF	TGTGCCAGCAGCTTACCAGGGGTTGAGAGCACTGAAGCTTTCTTT
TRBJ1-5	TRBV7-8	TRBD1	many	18	CASSLNDQTGQLYQPQHF	TGTGCCAGCAGCTTAAACGATCAGACGGGACAGTTGTATCAGCCCCAGCATTTT
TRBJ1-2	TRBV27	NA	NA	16	CASSYGPTPALYGYTF	TGTGCCAGCAGTTACGGGCCAACGCCAGCCCTTTATGGCTACACCTTC
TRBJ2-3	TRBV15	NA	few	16	CATSRDPGLMTDTQYF	TGTGCCACCAGCAGAGACCCAGGGTTGATGACAGATACGCAGTATTTT
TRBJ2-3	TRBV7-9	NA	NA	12	CASSLSRDTQYF	TGTGCCAGCAGCCTGAGCCGGGATACGCAGTATTTT
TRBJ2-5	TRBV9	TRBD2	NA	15	CASSGGGGVGETQYF	TGTGCCAGCAGCGGGGGCGGGGGGGTCGGGGAGACCCAGTACTTC
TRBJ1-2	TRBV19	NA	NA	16	CASSTAGTSALYGYTF	TGTGCCAGTAGTACCGCCGGGACATCGGCTCTATATGGCTACACCTTC
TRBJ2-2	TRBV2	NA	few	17	CASNLARNRAESGELFF	TGTGCCAGCAATTTAGCTCGCAACAGGGCAGAGAGCGGGGAGCTGTTTTTT
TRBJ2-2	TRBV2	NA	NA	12	CAGRRPDGELFF	TGTGCCGGACGGAGGCCCGACGGGGAGCTGTTTTTT
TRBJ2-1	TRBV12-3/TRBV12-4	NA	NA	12	CASSLSTTEQFF	TGTGCCAGCAGCTTATCTACCACGGAGCAGTTCTTC
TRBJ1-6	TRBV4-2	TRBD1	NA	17	CASSQGHGTALNSPLHF	TGTGCCAGCAGCCAAGGGCACGGGACAGCTCTAAATTCACCCCTCCACTTT
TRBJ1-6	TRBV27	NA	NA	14	CASSLRRLGSPLHF	TGTGCCAGCAGTTTAAGACGATTAGGATCACCCCTCCACTTT
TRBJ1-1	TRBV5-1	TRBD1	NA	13	CASSDRGLTEAFF	TGCGCCAGCAGCGACAGGGGGCTTACTGAAGCTTTCTTT
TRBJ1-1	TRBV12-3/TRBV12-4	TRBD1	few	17	CASSPGRWEGARTEAFF	TGTGCCAGCAGCCCAGGGCGATGGGAGGGGGCGAGGACTGAAGCTTTCTTT
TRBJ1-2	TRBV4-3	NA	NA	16	CASSQEGEGGTYGYTF	TGCGCCAGCAGCCAAGAGGGCGAGGGGGGCACCTATGGCTACACCTTC
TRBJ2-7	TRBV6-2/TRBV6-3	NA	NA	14	CASSYPGRIYEQYF	TGTGCCAGCAGTTACCCTGGCAGGATCTACGAGCAGTACTTC
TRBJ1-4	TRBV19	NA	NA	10	CVRKYEKLFF	TGTGTCAGAAAATATGAAAAACTGTTTTTT
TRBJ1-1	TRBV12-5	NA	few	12	CASGLPGNEAFF	TGTGCTAGTGGTTTGCCCGGGAATGAAGCTTTCTTT
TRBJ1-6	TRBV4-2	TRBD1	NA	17	CASSQDFDREYGSPLHF	TGTGCCAGCAGCCAAGATTTCGACAGGGAATATGGTTCACCCCTCCACTTT
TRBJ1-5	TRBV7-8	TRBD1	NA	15	CATGRTTGDNQPQHF	TGTGCCACCGGGAGGACGACAGGGGACAATCAGCCCCAGCATTTT
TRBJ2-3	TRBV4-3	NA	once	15	CASSQDVTLADTQYF	TGCGCCAGCAGCCAAGATGTAACCTTGGCAGATACGCAGTATTTT
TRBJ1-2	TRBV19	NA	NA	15	CATVAPGRLNYGYTF	TGTGCCACAGTAGCCCCGGGACGGCTCAACTATGGCTACACCTTC